This TCR beta chain came from a study of beta chain features in type 1 diabetes. Study-level information: Patients looked much like healthy donors when it came to age, gender and cell yields. Whole-study findings and limits: A cDNA-based sequencing approach could over-represent cells with high TCR expression. When Type 1 diabetes patients were examined, their TCRB CDR3s proved moderately but significantly shorter in all four CD4+ subsets.

Expressed TCRB transcripts were sequenced, since all the RNA that had been isolated was reverse transcribed. Samples of naive, central memory and regulatory T cells yielded a mean of around 3.4 million reads. Clones were read by immunoSEQ multiplex PCR, and TCRdb kept only the in-frame ones, dropping some. The sample has about 650,000 clones, 9.5% to 15% seen once; the top ten hold 0.095% to 0.15%. Every donor provided one heparinised blood draw, which averaged around 120 mL. The CDR3 loop spans 13 amino acids. The germline V and J ends were trimmed by 8 bases and 6 bases, with 15 bases remaining between them. CDR1 and CDR2 (germline): SEHNR, FQNEAQ (reference sequence). About this clone: The antigen remains undetermined.

The TCR originated in a young man with type 1 diabetes. The material sequenced was naive CD4+ T cells from blood. The genes are TRBV7-9 and TRBJ2-3, with D tentatively TRBD2 (6 bases). In DNA form, the CDR3 reads TGTGCCAGCTCACCGGAGGGGCTTGATACGCAGTATTTT. It specifies CASSPEGLDTQYF.